These T cell receptor beta chains were read from a single sample in a study of T cell clones after liver transplantation. Profiled with immunoSEQ multiplex PCR; TCRdb holds only in-frame clones, not every one. The sample shows roughly 120,000 clones, about nine tenths of them seen only once. This material consisted of CD4+ T cells from blood, taken 12 months after liver transplant. The origin of the receptors is a human patient who received a liver transplant. Some T cells may be graft donor cells. Both conserved end residues are part of each CDR3. The D gene is left open where the match is weak. Only some rows state a clone size, as once, few, many or a class for expanded clones.

size: .
V: TRBV11-2
D: .
J: TRBJ2-7
DNA: TGTGCCAGCAGCTTAGTACCGGGGATTTACGAGCAGTACTTC
CDR3: CASSLVPGIYEQYF

size: .
V: TRBV28
D: TRBD1
J: TRBJ1-2
DNA: TGTGCCAGCAGTTCGACAGGGGGCTCTTATGGCTACACCTTC
CDR3: CASSSTGGSYGYTF

size: .
V: TRBV5-1
D: TRBD2
J: TRBJ2-1
DNA: TGCGCCAGCAGCTCCGGGACTAGCGGACACAATGAGCAGTTCTTC
CDR3: CASSSGTSGHNEQFF

size: .
V: TRBV9
D: TRBD2
J: TRBJ2-3
DNA: TGTGCCAGCAGCGTAGGTCTAGCGGGAGAGAGAGGTCTGGGCACAGATACGCAGTATTTT
CDR3: CASSVGLAGERGLGTDTQYF

size: .
V: TRBV2
D: TRBD2
J: TRBJ2-7
DNA: TGTGCCAGCAGTGACCCACTAGCGGGGAATTACGAGCAGTACTTC
CDR3: CASSDPLAGNYEQYF

size: .
V: TRBV7-6
D: .
J: TRBJ2-5
DNA: TGTGCCAGCAGCACCCTAGGGACCAATCAAGAGACCCAGTACTTC
CDR3: CASSTLGTNQETQYF

size: .
V: TRBV18
D: .
J: TRBJ2-1
DNA: TGTGCCAGCTCCTCTAGCGATTCCTCCTACAATGAGCAGTTCTTC
CDR3: CASSSSDSSYNEQFF

size: once
V: TRBV9
D: .
J: TRBJ1-1
DNA: TGTGCCAGCAGCCTTATGTCGAACACTGAAGCTTTCTTT
CDR3: CASSLMSNTEAFF

size: few
V: TRBV30
D: .
J: TRBJ1-1
DNA: TGTGCCTGGGGAAAAGGGGGGTACACTGAAGCTTTCTTT
CDR3: CAWGKGGYTEAFF

size: .
V: TRBV2
D: .
J: TRBJ2-6
DNA: TGTGCCAGCGGTGCCAGGGCTGGGGCCAACGTCCTGACTTTC
CDR3: CASGARAGANVLTF

size: .
V: TRBV29-1
D: TRBD2
J: TRBJ2-7
DNA: TGCAGCGTTGGGGGGACTAGCATGGCCCTCGTTGAGCAGTACTTC
CDR3: CSVGGTSMALVEQYF

size: .
V: TRBV6-5
D: .
J: TRBJ2-5
DNA: TGTGCCAGCAGTCAGGGGGGGGGAGAGACCCAGTACTTC
CDR3: CASSQGGGETQYF

size: .
V: TRBV10-3
D: .
J: TRBJ2-3
DNA: TGTGCCATCAGTGAGTCGAGTGGTGGGGCAGATACGCAGTATTTT
CDR3: CAISESSGGADTQYF

size: .
V: TRBV2
D: .
J: TRBJ2-7
DNA: TGTGCCAGCAGGCCAGTCCGCGAGCAGTACTTC
CDR3: CASRPVREQYF

size: .
V: TRBV4-1
D: .
J: TRBJ2-5
DNA: TGCGCCAGCAGCCGAGAGACGGCCCAAGAGACCCAGTACTTC
CDR3: CASSRETAQETQYF

size: .
V: TRBV30
D: TRBD1
J: TRBJ2-5
DNA: TGTGCCTGGAGCTTCGACAGGGGTTCGGAGACCCAGTACTTC
CDR3: CAWSFDRGSETQYF

size: .
V: TRBV5-1
D: .
J: TRBJ2-7
DNA: TGCGCCAGCAGCTTGGGCGGCTACGAGCAGTACTTC
CDR3: CASSLGGYEQYF

size: .
V: TRBV5-1
D: TRBD1
J: TRBJ2-3
DNA: TGCGCCAGCAGCTTGGCCCTCCAGGGACAGGGCGCAGATACGCAGTATTTT
CDR3: CASSLALQGQGADTQYF

size: .
V: TRBV29-1
D: .
J: TRBJ1-3
DNA: TGCAGCGTTGCCTGGACAGCTGGAAACACCATATATTTT
CDR3: CSVAWTAGNTIYF

size: .
V: TRBV5-6
D: TRBD1
J: TRBJ1-5
DNA: TGTGCCAGCAGCGCGGGACAGAATCAGCCCCAGCATTTT
CDR3: CASSAGQNQPQHF

size: .
V: TRBV21-1
D: .
J: TRBJ2-7
DNA: TGTGCCAGCAGCAAAATTCCCAGGAGGACCTACGAGCAGTACTTC
CDR3: CASSKIPRRTYEQYF

size: .
V: TRBV5-1
D: .
J: TRBJ2-1
DNA: TGCGCCAGCAGCATCGGTCTGGGTGAACGCTTGGAGCAGTTCTTC
CDR3: CASSIGLGERLEQFF

size: .
V: TRBV29-1
D: .
J: TRBJ2-3
DNA: TGCAGCGTTGACCCCCAGACCGGCACAGATACGCAGTATTTT
CDR3: CSVDPQTGTDTQYF

size: .
V: TRBV19
D: TRBD2
J: TRBJ2-1
DNA: TGTGCCAGTAGTGGGATAGCGGGATACAATGAGCAGTTCTTC
CDR3: CASSGIAGYNEQFF

size: .
V: TRBV7-8
D: .
J: TRBJ2-2
DNA: TGTGCCAGCAGCTTAGTCGCGGGTACCGGGGAGCTGTTTTTT
CDR3: CASSLVAGTGELFF

size: .
V: TRBV18
D: TRBD1
J: TRBJ2-2
DNA: TGTGCCAGCTCACCAAGATCCCGACAGGGGGCAGGCACCGGGGAGCTGTTTTTT
CDR3: CASSPRSRQGAGTGELFF

size: .
V: TRBV10-3
D: .
J: TRBJ2-5
DNA: TGTGCCATCAGTGATTCGACTAGGCTCAGAGAGACCCAGTACTTC
CDR3: CAISDSTRLRETQYF

size: .
V: TRBV5-8
D: .
J: TRBJ2-2
DNA: TGTGCCAGCAGCTTGGAAAGGGACTCCGCGAACACCGGGGAGCTGTTTTTT
CDR3: CASSLERDSANTGELFF

size: .
V: TRBV28
D: TRBD1
J: TRBJ2-3
DNA: TGTGCCACCTCGGGACAGGGGTACACAGATACGCAGTATTTT
CDR3: CATSGQGYTDTQYF

size: .
V: TRBV2
D: .
J: TRBJ2-7
DNA: TGTGCCAGCACGAGGGCGGGCTCCTCCTACGAGCAGTACTTC
CDR3: CASTRAGSSYEQYF

size: .
V: TRBV7-9
D: TRBD2
J: TRBJ2-7
DNA: TGTGCCAGCAGCTTAGTCGTTTCTTGGCGGGAGGGTGGCTACGAGCAGTACTTC
CDR3: CASSLVVSWREGGYEQYF

size: .
V: TRBV5-1
D: TRBD2
J: TRBJ2-7
DNA: TGCGCCAGCAGCTTGGCGGGACTAGCGGGACTATCCTACGAGCAGTACTTC
CDR3: CASSLAGLAGLSYEQYF

size: .
V: TRBV5-1
D: .
J: TRBJ1-2
DNA: TGCGCCAGCAGCTTATCCGGGGGCGACCCTGAGGGCTACACCTTC
CDR3: CASSLSGGDPEGYTF

size: .
V: TRBV5-1
D: .
J: TRBJ2-2
DNA: TGCGCCAGCAGCTCGGACGGACGGGGGCACGGGGAGCTGTTTTTT
CDR3: CASSSDGRGHGELFF

size: .
V: TRBV5-1
D: TRBD1
J: TRBJ1-1
DNA: TGCGCCAGCAGCTTGGAGGGGGCGCAGGGGACTGAAGCTTTCTTT
CDR3: CASSLEGAQGTEAFF

size: .
V: TRBV2
D: .
J: TRBJ2-1
DNA: TGTGCCAGCAGTGAAGCAGGAGGGGGGGCACATGAGCAGTTCTTC
CDR3: CASSEAGGGAHEQFF

size: .
V: TRBV18
D: .
J: TRBJ2-5
DNA: TGTGCCAGCTCACCGCCGCACCAAGAGACCCAGTACTTC
CDR3: CASSPPHQETQYF

size: .
V: TRBV29-1
D: .
J: TRBJ1-1
DNA: TGCAGCGTTGAAGAGCGAGAGAACACTGAAGCTTTCTTT
CDR3: CSVEERENTEAFF

size: .
V: TRBV28
D: .
J: TRBJ2-1
DNA: TGTGCCAGCGGGAATTGGGTGTATGAGCAGTTCTTC
CDR3: CASGNWVYEQFF

size: .
V: TRBV6-1
D: .
J: TRBJ1-5
DNA: TGTGCCAGCAGTGTACAGGGCAATCAGCCCCAGCATTTT
CDR3: CASSVQGNQPQHF